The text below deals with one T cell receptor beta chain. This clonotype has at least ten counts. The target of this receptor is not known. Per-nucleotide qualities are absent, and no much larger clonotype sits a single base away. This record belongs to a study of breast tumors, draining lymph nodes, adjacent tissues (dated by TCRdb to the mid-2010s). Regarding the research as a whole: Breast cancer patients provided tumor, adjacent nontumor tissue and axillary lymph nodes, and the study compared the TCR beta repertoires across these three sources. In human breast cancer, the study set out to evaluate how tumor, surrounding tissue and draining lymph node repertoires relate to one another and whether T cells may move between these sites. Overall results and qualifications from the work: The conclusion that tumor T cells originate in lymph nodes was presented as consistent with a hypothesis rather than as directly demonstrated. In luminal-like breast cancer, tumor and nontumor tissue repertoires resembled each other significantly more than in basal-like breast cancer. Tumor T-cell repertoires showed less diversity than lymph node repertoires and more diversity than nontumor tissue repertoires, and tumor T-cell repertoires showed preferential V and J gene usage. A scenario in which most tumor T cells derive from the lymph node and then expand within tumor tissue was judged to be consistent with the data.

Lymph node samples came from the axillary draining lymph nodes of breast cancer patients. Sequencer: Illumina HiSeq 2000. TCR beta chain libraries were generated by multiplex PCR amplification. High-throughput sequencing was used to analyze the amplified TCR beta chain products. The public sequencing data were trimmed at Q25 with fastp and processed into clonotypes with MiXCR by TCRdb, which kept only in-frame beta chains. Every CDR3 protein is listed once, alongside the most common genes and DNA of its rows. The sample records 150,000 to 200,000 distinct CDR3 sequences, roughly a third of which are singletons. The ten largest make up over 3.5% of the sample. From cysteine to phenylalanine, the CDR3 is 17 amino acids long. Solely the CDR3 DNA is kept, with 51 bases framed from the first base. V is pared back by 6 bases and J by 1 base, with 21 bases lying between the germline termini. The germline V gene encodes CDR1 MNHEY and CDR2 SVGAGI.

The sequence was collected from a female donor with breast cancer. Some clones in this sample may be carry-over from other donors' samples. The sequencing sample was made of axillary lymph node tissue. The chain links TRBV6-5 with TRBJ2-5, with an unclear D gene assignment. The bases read TGTGCCAGCAGGAACAGACCCCTCGGACGGACCCAAGAGACCCAGTACTTC. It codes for CASRNRPLGRTQETQYF.